This T cell receptor (beta chain) stems from a study of blood T cell repertoires in COVID-19. Germline V gene sequence: CDR1 SGHDT, CDR2 YYEEEE. CDR3 length: 13 amino acids. Trimming stripped 0 bases from V and 13 bases from J, with 14 bases between. Profiling relied on immunoSEQ multiplex PCR, and the TCRdb table lists in-frame clones only, not all of them. Altogether under 350,000 clones are present, about 85% being singletons, with the ten largest covering 13%. The TCR was taken from a human donor in a cohort sampled during active COVID-19. The specimen sequenced was peripheral blood. V is TRBV5-6 and J is TRBJ1-5; D not certain. The CDR3 coding sequence is TGTGCCAGCAGCTTGGGACGCGGGCTTTCTCAGCATTTT. It codes for CASSLGRGLSQHF.